The 7 T cell receptor beta chains below come from one sample, sequenced in a study of blood T cells in healthy people across ages. A second PCR of about 7 to 12 cycles used a sample-barcoded 5' primer and a J-beta primer mix. TCRdb used MiXCR to reprocess the 5' RACE reads, holding one entry per CDR3 protein. This table holds hundreds of thousands of distinct CDR3 sequences, about 30% found once. The sample was blood. All receptors come from a woman of 80 years or more in good health.

In the case of this clonotype: Given a much more abundant clone one base away, this may be a read error. Here the CDR3 reads CASSSRQGLGNEQFF. The CDR3 DNA sequence: TGTGCCAGCAGCTCGAGACAGGGGCTTGGCAATGAGCAGTTCTTC. This chain joins TRBV2 and TRBJ2-1; 8 bases are shared with TRBD1. V gave up 6 bases and J gave up 6 bases; unmatched junction bases: 10. CDR1 SNHLY and CDR2 FYNNEI come from the germline V gene. The CDR3 length is 15 residues. The full variable domain, rest sourced from reference TRBV2 and TRBJ2-1, is EPEVTQTPSHQVTQMGQEVILRCVPISNHLYFYWYRQILGQKVEFLVSFYNNEISEKSEIFDDQFSVERPDGSNFTLKIRSTKLEDSAMYFCASSSRQGLGNEQFFGPGTRLTVL.

This clonotype was seen at least ten times. This may come from a read error, since a much larger clone is one base off. As DNA, the CDR3 is TGTGCCAGCAGTTTGAGGTACAATGAGCAGTTCTTC. The encoded protein is CASSLRYNEQFF. The gene calls are TRBV28 and TRBJ2-1; D not certain. Germline lookup yields CDR1 MDHEN and CDR2 SYDVKM. Trimming removed 3 bases from V and 4 bases from J, with 4 bases in between. The CDR3 has 12 amino acids.

This clonotype has a count of ten or more. The chain is built from TRBV12-3 or TRBV12-4 and TRBJ2-7; 11 bases are a match to TRBD1. Trimming took 2 bases from V and 2 from J; bases not matched to a gene: 2. There are 15 residues in the CDR3. The CDR3 is CASSLKGQGAYEQYF. The CDR3 bases are TGTGCCAGCAGTTTAAAGGGACAGGGGGCCTACGAGCAGTACTTC.

The V call is TRBV5-1, the J call TRBJ2-7, with 12 nucleotides matching TRBD1. The CDR3 has 15 residues. Germline V gene lookup returns CDR1 SGHRS and CDR2 YFSETQ. V trimming: 0 bases; J trimming: 7 bases; junction bases outside the gene matches: 5. CDR3 region: CASSLGGQGAQEQYF. The CDR3 DNA is TGCGCCAGCAGCTTGGGGGGACAGGGGGCGCAAGAGCAGTACTTC.

Of note for this clonotype: Germline is not matched at one junction end, which may reflect a read error. This chain joins TRBV9 and TRBJ2-3; perhaps TRBD2 as D (6 bases). This CDR3 has 16 residues. Germline CDR1 reads SGDLS; CDR2 reads YYNGEE. CDR3 nucleotide sequence: TGTGCCAGCAGCGTGTCGCCCCGGGCCCCGGGAGATACGAAGTATTTT. It codes for CASSVSPRAPGDTKYF. The full variable domain, in which reference TRBV9 and TRBJ2-3 provide the parts outside the CDR3, is DSGVTQTPKHLITATGQRVTLRCSPRSGDLSVYWYQQSLDQGLQFLIQYYNGEERAKGNILERFSAQQFPDLHSELNLSSLELGDSALYFCASSVSPRAPGDTKYFGPGTRLTVL.

The CDR3 coding sequence is TGTGCCAGCAGCTTAGAGGGGTTTCCCTCCGGGGAGCTGTTTTTT. It translates to CASSLEGFPSGELFF. The gene calls are TRBV7-2 and TRBJ2-2; a possible D gene is TRBD1 (5 bases). The V and J ends lost 1 base and 6 bases respectively, with 12 bases between them. The CDR3 loop spans 15 amino acids. Germline V gene data show CDR1 as SGHTA and CDR2 as FQGNSA.

The V and J genes are TRBV24-1 and TRBJ2-7; D may be TRBD2 (6 bases). This CDR3 is 14 amino acids long. The germline gives CDR1 KGHDR, CDR2 SFDVKD. V lost 3 bases, J lost 3 bases, and 11 bases lay in between. The CDR3 DNA follows: TGTGCCACCAGTGATCCGGGGGATGACTACGAGCAGTACTTC. Its translation is CATSDPGDDYEQYF.